These 5 T cell receptor beta chains were all obtained from the same sample, sequenced in a study of Ad26.COV2.S vaccination and SARS-CoV-2 variants. Regarding treatment: about 20 received Ad26.COV2.S at low or high dose, single or two shots; about 5 received placebo; per-sample allocation not given. Day 63 after the first vaccine or placebo injection was the time point for sampling. Repertoires were generated with immunoSEQ multiplex PCR, while TCRdb's copy carries only in-frame clones and drops some. Here the sample spans about 320,000 clones, about 86% being singletons. Material: peripheral blood, obtained in a trial of Ad26.COV2.S vaccine versus placebo. These receptors all come from a person between 18 and 65 years old who received the Ad26.COV2.S COVID-19 vaccine or a placebo.

The chain combines TRBV9 with TRBJ1-1; possibly TRBD1 for D (5 bases). The CDR3 runs to 13 residues. V lost 4 bases and J lost 3, with 10 bases in between. Germline V gives CDR1 SGDLS, CDR2 YYNGEE. The CDR3 protein is CASSQGSHTEAFF. In DNA, the CDR3 is TGTGCCAGCAGCCAGGGATCTCACACTGAAGCTTTCTTT. The whole variable domain, remainder taken from reference TRBV9 and TRBJ1-1, is DSGVTQTPKHLITATGQRVTLRCSPRSGDLSVYWYQQSLDQGLQFLIQYYNGEERAKGNILERFSAQQFPDLHSELNLSSLELGDSALYFCASSQGSHTEAFFGQGTRLTVV.

The chain uses TRBV7-2 and TRBJ2-3, with 8 bases lining up with TRBD2. The germline V gene encodes CDR1 SGHTA and CDR2 FQGNSA. V lost 5 bases to trimming and J lost 4 bases; unmatched junction nucleotides: 5. The CDR3 consists of 14 residues. CDR3 amino acids: CASSRRGVADTQYF. CDR3 DNA: TGTGCCAGCAGCAGGCGGGGGGTGGCAGATACGCAGTATTTT.

The chain couples TRBV7-2 to TRBJ1-4, with a weak D call TRBD1 (5 bases). Trimming stripped 5 bases from V and 5 bases from J, with 24 bases between. This CDR3 comprises 18 residues. Germline loops: CDR1 SGHTA, CDR2 FQGNSA. In nucleotides, the CDR3 is TGTGCCAGCAGCACAACCGGGGACTTGGGGTGGCAGAATGAAAAACTGTTTTTT. As protein: CASSTTGDLGWQNEKLFF. The whole variable domain, filled in from reference TRBV7-2 and TRBJ1-4, reads GAGVSQSPSNKVTEKGKDVELRCDPISGHTALYWYRQSLGQGLEFLIYFQGNSAPDKSGLPSDRFSAERTGGSVSTLTIQRTQQEDSAVYLCASSTTGDLGWQNEKLFFGSGTQLSVL.

This rearrangement joins TRBV3-1 (or the pseudogene TRBV3-2) to TRBJ1-1; unclear D gene. The CDR3 is 12 residues long. Germline V gene lookup returns CDR1 LGHDT and CDR2 YNNKEL (reference sequence). V was clipped by 1 base and J by 11 bases, with 11 bases between them. The CDR3, as DNA: TGTGCCAGCAGCCAAGCGGGCTTGAGGGCTTTCTTT. Translation: CASSQAGLRAFF.

The CDR3 region is CASSGGAGTEAFF. The CDR3 coding sequence is TGTGCCAGCTCAGGGGGGGCCGGGACTGAAGCTTTCTTT. This chain uses TRBV18 with TRBJ1-1; D possibly corresponds to TRBD1 (6 bases). The V end was cut by 5 bases, the J end by 5 bases, with 12 bases between. Per the germline V gene, CDR1 is KGHSH and CDR2 is LQKENI. The CDR3 covers 13 residues.